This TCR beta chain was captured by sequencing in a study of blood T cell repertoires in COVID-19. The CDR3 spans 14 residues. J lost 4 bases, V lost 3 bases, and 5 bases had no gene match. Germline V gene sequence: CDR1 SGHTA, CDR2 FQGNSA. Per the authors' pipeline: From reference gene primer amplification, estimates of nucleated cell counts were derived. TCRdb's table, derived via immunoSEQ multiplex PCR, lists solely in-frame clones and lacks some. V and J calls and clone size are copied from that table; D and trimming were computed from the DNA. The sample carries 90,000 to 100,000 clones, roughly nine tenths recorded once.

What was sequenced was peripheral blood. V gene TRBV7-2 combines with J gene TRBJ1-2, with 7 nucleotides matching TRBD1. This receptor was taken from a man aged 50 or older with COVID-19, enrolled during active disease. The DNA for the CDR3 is TGTGCCAGCAGCTTCGCTCAGGGGGGCTATGGCTACACCTTC. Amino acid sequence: CASSFAQGGYGYTF. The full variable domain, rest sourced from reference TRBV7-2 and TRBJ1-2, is GAGVSQSPSNKVTEKGKDVELRCDPISGHTALYWYRQSLGQGLEFLIYFQGNSAPDKSGLPSDRFSAERTGGSVSTLTIQRTQQEDSAVYLCASSFAQGGYGYTFGSGTRLTVV.